Reported below is one T cell receptor beta chain. Its specificity is not known. The CDR3 contains 14 residues. Trimming stripped 3 bases from V and 4 bases from J, with 11 bases between. Germline V gene lookup returns CDR1 WNHNN and CDR2 SYGVQD (reference sequence). Some clones are missing from TCRdb's copy, which holds only in-frame ones; the method was immunoSEQ multiplex PCR. The data hold around 2,000,000 clones, with 90% to 95% observed a single time. The sample belongs to a study of shared clonotypes between healthy human individuals. Study-wide findings and caveats: Approximately 5.4% of naive CD4 clonotypes were common to a handful of donors.

Sequencing was done on a sample of naive CD4+ T cells sorted from blood. Subset in this sample: CD45RA+ positively selected. The sequence came from a young man in good health. V is TRBV10-1 and J is TRBJ2-3, with D possibly TRBD1 on 6 matching bases. The CDR3 DNA reads as TGCGCCAGCAGTGATACCTACAGGGCAGATACGCAGTATTTT. This gives the protein CASSDTYRADTQYF.